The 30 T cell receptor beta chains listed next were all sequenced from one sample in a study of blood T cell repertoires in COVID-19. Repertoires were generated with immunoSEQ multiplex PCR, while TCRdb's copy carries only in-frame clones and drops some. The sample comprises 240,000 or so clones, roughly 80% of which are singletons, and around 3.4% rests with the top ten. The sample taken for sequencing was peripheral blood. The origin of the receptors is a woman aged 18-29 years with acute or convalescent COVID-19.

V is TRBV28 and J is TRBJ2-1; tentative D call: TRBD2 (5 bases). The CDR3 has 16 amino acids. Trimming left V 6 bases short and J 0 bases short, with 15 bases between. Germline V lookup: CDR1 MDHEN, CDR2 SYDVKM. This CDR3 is CASSDYTRASYNEQFF. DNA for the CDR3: TGTGCCAGCAGCGACTATACAAGGGCCTCCTACAATGAGCAGTTCTTC.

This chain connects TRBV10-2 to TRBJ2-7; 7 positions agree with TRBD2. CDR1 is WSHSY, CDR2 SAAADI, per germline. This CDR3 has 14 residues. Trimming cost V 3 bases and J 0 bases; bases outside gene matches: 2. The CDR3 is CASSELANSYEQYF. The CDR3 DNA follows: TGCGCCAGCAGTGAACTAGCGAACTCCTACGAGCAGTACTTC.

CDR3 sequence (DNA): TGTGCCAGCAGCTTAGGGTCGGGAGTGGGGTTCTACGAGCAGTACTTC. It yields the protein CASSLGSGVGFYEQYF. The V and J genes are TRBV11-2 and TRBJ2-7, with D perhaps matching TRBD2 (6 bases). Germline V gene lookup returns CDR1 SGHAT and CDR2 FQNNGV. The V and J ends lost 1 base and 3 bases respectively, with 16 bases between them. This CDR3 has 16 amino acids.

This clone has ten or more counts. As DNA, the CDR3 is TGTGCCAGCAGTTTAGGGGTAGCGGGACTCACCGGGGAGCTGTTTTTT. Translated, it gives CASSLGVAGLTGELFF. The chain joins TRBV27 to TRBJ2-2, with 8 bases that match TRBD2. Trimming removed 2 bases from V and 4 bases from J; junction bases left unmatched: 6. Germline values: CDR1 MNHEY, CDR2 SMNVEV (reference sequence). The CDR3 runs 16 residues.

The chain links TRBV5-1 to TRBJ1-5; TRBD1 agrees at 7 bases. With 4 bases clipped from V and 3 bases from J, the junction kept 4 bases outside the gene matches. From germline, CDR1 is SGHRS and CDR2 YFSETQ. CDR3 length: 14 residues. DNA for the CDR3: TGCGCCAGCAGCCCCGGGACAGACAATCAGCCCCAGCATTTT. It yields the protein CASSPGTDNQPQHF.

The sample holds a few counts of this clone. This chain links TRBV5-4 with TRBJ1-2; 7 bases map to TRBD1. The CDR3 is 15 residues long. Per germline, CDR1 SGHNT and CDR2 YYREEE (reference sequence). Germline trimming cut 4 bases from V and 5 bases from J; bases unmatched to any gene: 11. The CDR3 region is CASSLELQGPYGYTF. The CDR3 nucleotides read TGTGCCAGCAGCCTCGAACTACAGGGGCCTTATGGCTACACCTTC.

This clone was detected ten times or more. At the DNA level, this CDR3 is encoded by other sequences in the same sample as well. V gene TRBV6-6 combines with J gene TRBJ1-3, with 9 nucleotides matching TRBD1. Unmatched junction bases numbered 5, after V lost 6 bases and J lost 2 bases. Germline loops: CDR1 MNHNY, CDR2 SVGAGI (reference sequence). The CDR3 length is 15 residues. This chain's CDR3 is CASSPGQGTGNTIYF. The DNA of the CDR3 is TGTGCCAGCAGCCCGGGACAGGGCACTGGAAACACCATATATTTT.

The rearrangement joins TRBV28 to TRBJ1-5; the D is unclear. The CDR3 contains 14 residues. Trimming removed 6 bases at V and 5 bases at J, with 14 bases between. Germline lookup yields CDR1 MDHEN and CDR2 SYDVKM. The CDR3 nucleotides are TGTGCCAGCAGGACGGATTTCGGGGATCAGCCCCAGCATTTT. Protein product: CASRTDFGDQPQHF.

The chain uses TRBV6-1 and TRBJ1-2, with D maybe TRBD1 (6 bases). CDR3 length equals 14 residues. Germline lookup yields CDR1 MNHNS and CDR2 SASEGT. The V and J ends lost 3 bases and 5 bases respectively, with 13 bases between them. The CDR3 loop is CASSDRGQPYGYTF. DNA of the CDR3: TGTGCCAGCAGTGACCGAGGACAGCCATATGGCTACACCTTC.

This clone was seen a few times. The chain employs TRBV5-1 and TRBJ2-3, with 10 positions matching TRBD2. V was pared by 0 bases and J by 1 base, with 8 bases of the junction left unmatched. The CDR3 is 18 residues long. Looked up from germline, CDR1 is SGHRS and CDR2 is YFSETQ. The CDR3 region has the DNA TGCGCCAGCAGCTTGGCTTTATTAGCGGGAGGCGGCACAGATACGCAGTATTTT. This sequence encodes CASSLALLAGGGTDTQYF.

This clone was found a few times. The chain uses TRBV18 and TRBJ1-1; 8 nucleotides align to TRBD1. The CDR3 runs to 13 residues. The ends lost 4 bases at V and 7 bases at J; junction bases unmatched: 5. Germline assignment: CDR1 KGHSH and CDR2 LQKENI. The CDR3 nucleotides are TGTGCCAGCTCACTGGACAGGGTCAGTGAAGCTTTCTTT. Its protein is CASSLDRVSEAFF.

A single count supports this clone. In DNA form, the CDR3 reads TGTGCCAGCAGCTTCGAACAGTATCAGCCCCAGCATTTT. This sequence encodes CASSFEQYQPQHF. This chain joins TRBV5-8 and TRBJ1-5; no firm D call. The CDR3 consists of 13 residues. Trimming stripped 2 bases from V and 5 bases from J, with 8 bases between. Germline lookup yields CDR1 SGHTS and CDR2 YDEGEE.

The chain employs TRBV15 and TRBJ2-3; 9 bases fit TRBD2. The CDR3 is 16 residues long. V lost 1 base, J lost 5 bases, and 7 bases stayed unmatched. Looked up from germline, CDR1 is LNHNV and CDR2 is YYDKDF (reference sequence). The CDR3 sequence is CATSRVASGIGDTQYF. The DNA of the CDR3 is TGTGCCACCAGCAGAGTGGCTAGCGGGATAGGAGATACGCAGTATTTT. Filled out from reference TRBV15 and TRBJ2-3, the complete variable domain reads DAMVIQNPRYQVTQFGKPVTLSCSQTLNHNVMYWYQQKSSQAPKLLFHYYDKDFNNEADTPDNFQSRRPNTSFCFLDIRSPGLGDTAMYLCATSRVASGIGDTQYFGPGTRLTVL.

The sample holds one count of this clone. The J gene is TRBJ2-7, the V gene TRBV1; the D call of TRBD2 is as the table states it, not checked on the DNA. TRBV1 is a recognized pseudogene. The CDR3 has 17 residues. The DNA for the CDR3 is TGCACCAGCAGCCAAGAGGGTATGGGGCGGGAGGGCTACGAGCAGTACTTC. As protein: CTSSQEGMGREGYEQYF.

DNA for the CDR3: TGTGCCAGCAGCTTGGCGGGAGGGTGGGCCAAAAACATTCAGTACTTC. It specifies CASSLAGGWAKNIQYF. The chain employs TRBV5-6 and TRBJ2-4; 8 bases fit TRBD2. V dropped 0 bases and J dropped 1; count of bases not matched to a gene: 3. Germline CDR1 SGHDT, CDR2 YYEEEE. The CDR3 runs to 16 residues.

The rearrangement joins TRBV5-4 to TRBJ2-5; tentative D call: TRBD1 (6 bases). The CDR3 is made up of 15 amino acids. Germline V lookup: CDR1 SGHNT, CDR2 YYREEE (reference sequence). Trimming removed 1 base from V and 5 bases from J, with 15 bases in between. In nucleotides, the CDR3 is TGTGCCAGCAGCTTGAGACAGGCAGGCGGGGAGACCCAGTACTTC. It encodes CASSLRQAGGETQYF. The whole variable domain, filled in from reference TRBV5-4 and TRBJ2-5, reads ETGVTQSPTHLIKTRGQQVTLRCSSQSGHNTVSWYQQALGQGPQFIFQYYREEENGRGNFPPRFSGLQFPNYSSELNVNALELDDSALYLCASSLRQAGGETQYFGPGTRLLVL.

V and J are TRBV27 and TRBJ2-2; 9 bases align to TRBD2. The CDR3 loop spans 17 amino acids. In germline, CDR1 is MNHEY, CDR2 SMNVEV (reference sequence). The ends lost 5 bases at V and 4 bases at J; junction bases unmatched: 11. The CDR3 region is CASSLGLAGPTTGELFF. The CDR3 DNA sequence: TGTGCCAGCAGTCTAGGGCTAGCGGGGCCTACCACCGGGGAGCTGTTTTTT.

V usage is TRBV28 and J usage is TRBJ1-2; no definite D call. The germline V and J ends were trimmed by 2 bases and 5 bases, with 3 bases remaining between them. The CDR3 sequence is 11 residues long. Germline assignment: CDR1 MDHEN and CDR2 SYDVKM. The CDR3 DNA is TGTGCCAGCAGTTTACAGTATGGCTACACCTTC. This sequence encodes CASSLQYGYTF.

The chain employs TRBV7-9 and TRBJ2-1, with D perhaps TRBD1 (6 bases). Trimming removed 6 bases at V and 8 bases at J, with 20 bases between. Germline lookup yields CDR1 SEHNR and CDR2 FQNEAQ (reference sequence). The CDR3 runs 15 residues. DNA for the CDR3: TGTGCCAGCAGTTTAACAGGGAATTATGTTGATGAGCAGTTCTTC. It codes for CASSLTGNYVDEQFF.

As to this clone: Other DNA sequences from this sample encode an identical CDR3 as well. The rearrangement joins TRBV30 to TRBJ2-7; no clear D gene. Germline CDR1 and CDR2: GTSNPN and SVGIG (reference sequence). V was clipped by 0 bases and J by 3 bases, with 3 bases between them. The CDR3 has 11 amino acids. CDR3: CAWSVLYEQYF. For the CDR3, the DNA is TGTGCCTGGAGTGTACTCTACGAGCAGTACTTC.

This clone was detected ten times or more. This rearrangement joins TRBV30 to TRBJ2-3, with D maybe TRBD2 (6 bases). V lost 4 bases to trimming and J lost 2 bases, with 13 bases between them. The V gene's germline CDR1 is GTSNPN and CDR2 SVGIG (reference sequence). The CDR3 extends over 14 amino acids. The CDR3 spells CAWTQGLYTDTQYF. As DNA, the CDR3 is TGTGCCTGGACCCAGGGACTCTACACAGATACGCAGTATTTT.

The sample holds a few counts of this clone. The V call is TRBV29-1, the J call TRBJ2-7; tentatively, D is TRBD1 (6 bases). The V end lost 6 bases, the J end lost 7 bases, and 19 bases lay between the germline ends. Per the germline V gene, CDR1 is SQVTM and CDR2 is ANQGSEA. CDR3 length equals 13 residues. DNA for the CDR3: TGCAGCGTCTCTCACAGGGCCCTGTGGGAGCAGTACTTC. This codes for CSVSHRALWEQYF.

CDR3 sequence: CASSENAGGSTDTQYF. In nucleotides, the CDR3 is TGTGCCAGCAGTGAAAATGCAGGGGGAAGCACAGATACGCAGTATTTT. The J gene is TRBJ2-3, the V gene TRBV6-1, with TRBD1 matching over 7 bases. The germline CDR1 and CDR2 sequences are MNHNS and SASEGT. Trimming at V came to 2 bases and at J to 0 bases, leaving 5 bases not matched to a gene. This CDR3 comprises 16 residues.

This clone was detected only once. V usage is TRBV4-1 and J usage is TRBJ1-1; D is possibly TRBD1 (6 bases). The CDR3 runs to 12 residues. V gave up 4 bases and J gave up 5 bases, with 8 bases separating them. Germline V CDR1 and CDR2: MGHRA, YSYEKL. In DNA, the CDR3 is TGCGCCAGCAGCCTACAGGGAACTGAAGCTTTCTTT. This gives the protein CASSLQGTEAFF.

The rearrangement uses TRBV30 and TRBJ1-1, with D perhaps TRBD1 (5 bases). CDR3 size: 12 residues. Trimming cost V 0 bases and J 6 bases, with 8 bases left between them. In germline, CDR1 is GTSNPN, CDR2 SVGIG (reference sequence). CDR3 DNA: TGTGCCTGGAGTGTACAGGTGTCTGAAGCTTTCTTT. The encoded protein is CAWSVQVSEAFF.

The CDR3 DNA reads as TGTGCCAGCAGCGTAGGCACAGGGATCAACGAGCAGTACTTC. It codes for CASSVGTGINEQYF. This rearrangement joins TRBV9 to TRBJ2-7, with a possible D match to TRBD1 (6 bases). CDR3 size: 14 residues. CDR1 and CDR2 from the germline V gene are SGDLS and YYNGEE. The V end was cut by 0 bases, the J end by 5 bases, with 12 bases between. Full variable domain (missing parts from reference TRBV9 and TRBJ2-7): DSGVTQTPKHLITATGQRVTLRCSPRSGDLSVYWYQQSLDQGLQFLIQYYNGEERAKGNILERFSAQQFPDLHSELNLSSLELGDSALYFCASSVGTGINEQYFGPGTRLTVT.

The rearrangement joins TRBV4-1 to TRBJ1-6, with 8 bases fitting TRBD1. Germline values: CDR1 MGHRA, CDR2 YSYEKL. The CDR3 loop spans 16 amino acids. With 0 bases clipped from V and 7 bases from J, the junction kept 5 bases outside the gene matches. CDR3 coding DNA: TGCGCCAGCAGCCAAGATAACAGGGGGTTCAATTCACCCCTCCACTTT. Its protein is CASSQDNRGFNSPLHF.

CDR3 sequence: CASSGTGGGTGELFF. The CDR3, as DNA: TGTGCCAGCAGCGGGACAGGGGGCGGCACCGGGGAGCTGTTTTTT. This chain uses TRBV5-5 with TRBJ2-2; 12 positions match TRBD1. CDR3 length: 15 amino acids. The ends lost 4 bases at V and 4 bases at J; junction bases unmatched: 2. Germline CDR1 is SGHKS and CDR2 is YYEKEE (reference sequence).

CDR3 in DNA: TGTGCCACCAGTGATCCAAGCGGGAGCGACTACAATGAGCAGTTCTTC. Translation gives CATSDPSGSDYNEQFF. The rearrangement links TRBV24-1 to TRBJ2-1, with 8 bases lining up with TRBD2. The CDR3 consists of 16 residues. Trimming at V came to 3 bases and at J to 3 bases, leaving 6 bases not matched to a gene. Germline V gene lookup returns CDR1 KGHDR and CDR2 SFDVKD.

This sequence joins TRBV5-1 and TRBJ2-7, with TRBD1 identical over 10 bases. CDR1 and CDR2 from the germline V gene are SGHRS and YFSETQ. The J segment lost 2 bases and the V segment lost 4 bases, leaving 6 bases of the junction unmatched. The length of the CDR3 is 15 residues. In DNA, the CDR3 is TGCGCCAGCAGCCCTGGACAGGGGGGTCCCTACGAGCAGTACTTC. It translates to CASSPGQGGPYEQYF.